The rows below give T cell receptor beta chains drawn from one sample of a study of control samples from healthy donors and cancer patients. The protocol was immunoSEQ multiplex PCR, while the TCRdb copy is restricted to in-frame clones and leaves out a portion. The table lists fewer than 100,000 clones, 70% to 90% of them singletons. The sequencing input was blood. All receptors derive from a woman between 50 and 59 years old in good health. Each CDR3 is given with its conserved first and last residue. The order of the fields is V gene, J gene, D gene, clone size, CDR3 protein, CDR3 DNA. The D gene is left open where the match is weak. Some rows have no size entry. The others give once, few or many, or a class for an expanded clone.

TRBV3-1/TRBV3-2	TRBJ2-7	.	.	CASSQGIGASSYEQYF	TGTGCCAGCAGCCAAGGAATCGGGGCCAGCTCCTACGAGCAGTACTTC
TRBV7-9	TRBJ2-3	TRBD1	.	CASSFFTGDRNTDTQYF	TGTGCCAGCAGCTTTTTCACTGGGGACAGAAACACAGATACGCAGTATTTT
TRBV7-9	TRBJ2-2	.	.	CASSFVTHRDNTGELFF	TGTGCCAGCAGCTTCGTCACTCACAGGGACAACACCGGGGAGCTGTTTTTT
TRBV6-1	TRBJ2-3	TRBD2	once	CASSEAGGSDTQYF	TGTGCCAGCAGTGAAGCGGGGGGGTCAGATACGCAGTATTTT
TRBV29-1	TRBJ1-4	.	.	CSVAGSPNEKLFF	TGCAGCGTTGCGGGAAGTCCTAATGAAAAACTGTTTTTT
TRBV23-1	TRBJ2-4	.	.	CARRQRLAKNIQYF	TGCGCCAGAAGACAGAGACTAGCCAAAAACATTCAGTACTTC
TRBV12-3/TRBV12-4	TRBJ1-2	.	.	CASTTGVSYGYTF	TGTGCCAGCACCACGGGGGTTTCTTATGGCTACACCTTC
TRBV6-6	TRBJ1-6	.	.	CASKTGSSYNSPLHF	TGTGCCAGCAAGACGGGGAGCTCCTATAATTCACCCCTCCACTTT
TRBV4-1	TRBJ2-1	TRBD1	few	CASSNRDSSTFEQFF	TGCGCCAGCAGCAACCGGGACAGTTCTACTTTTGAGCAGTTCTTC
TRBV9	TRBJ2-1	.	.	CASSVNNEQFF	TGTGCCAGCAGCGTCAACAATGAGCAGTTCTTC
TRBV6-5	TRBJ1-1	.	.	CASTSMTGLNTEAFF	TGTGCCAGCACCTCTATGACAGGTTTGAACACTGAAGCTTTCTTT
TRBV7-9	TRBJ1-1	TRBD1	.	CASGPDRVLLNTEAFF	TGTGCCAGCGGACCGGACAGGGTCCTTCTAAACACTGAAGCTTTCTTT
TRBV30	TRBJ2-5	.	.	CAWSVGGSQETQYF	TGTGCCTGGAGTGTCGGCGGATCCCAAGAGACCCAGTACTTC
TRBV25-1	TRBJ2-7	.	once	CASSSFYEQYF	TGTGCCAGCAGTTCCTTTTACGAGCAGTACTTC
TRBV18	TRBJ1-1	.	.	CASSQGLNTEAFF	TGTGCCAGCTCCCAGGGTCTGAACACTGAAGCTTTCTTT
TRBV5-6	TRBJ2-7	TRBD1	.	CASSLSFGQGALEQYF	TGTGCCAGCAGCTTGTCATTCGGACAGGGGGCATTAGAGCAGTACTTC